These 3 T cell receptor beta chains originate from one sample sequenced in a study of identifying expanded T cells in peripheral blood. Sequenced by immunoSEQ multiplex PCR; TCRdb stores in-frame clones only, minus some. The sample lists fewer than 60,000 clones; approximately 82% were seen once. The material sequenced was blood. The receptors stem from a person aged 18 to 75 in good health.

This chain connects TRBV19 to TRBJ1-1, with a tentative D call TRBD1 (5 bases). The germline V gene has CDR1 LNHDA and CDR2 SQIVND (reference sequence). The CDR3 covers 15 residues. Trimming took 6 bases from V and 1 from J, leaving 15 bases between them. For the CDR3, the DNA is TGTGCCAGTAGGGAGAAGGGGAGTGCGAACACTGAAGCTTTCTTT. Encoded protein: CASREKGSANTEAFF.

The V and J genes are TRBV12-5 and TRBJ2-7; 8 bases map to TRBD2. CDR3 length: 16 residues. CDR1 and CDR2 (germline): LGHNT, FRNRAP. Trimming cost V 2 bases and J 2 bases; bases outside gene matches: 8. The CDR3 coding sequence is TGTGCTAGTGGTTTGCCGGGGCCAGCGGGGGCCTACGAGCAGTACTTC. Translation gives CASGLPGPAGAYEQYF.

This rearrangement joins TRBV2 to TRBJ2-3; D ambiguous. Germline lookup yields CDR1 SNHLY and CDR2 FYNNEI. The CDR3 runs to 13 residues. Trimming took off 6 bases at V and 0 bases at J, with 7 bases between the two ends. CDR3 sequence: CASRARSTDTQYF. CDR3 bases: TGTGCCAGCAGGGCCAGAAGCACAGATACGCAGTATTTT.